This paragraph covers one TCR beta chain sequence. Its antigen is unknown. No base-level quality is on record; no much larger clone is a single base apart. The sample belongs to a study of CD8 T cells in Susac syndrome (dated by TCRdb to 2018 to 2020). About the investigation overall: The study used repertoire sequencing to test whether antigen drove CD8+ T cell activation and differentiation in Susac syndrome. CD8+ T cell repertoire clonality was compared between some 12 healthy donors, roughly 14 Susac syndrome patients and approximately 16 multiple sclerosis patients. Study-level results and caveats: The number of individuals in the TCR sequencing and HLA analysis was recognized as being relatively small.

RNA was extracted with the RNeasy kit and about 0.5 to 1 ug was reverse transcribed using random hexamers. The immunoSEQ multiplex PCR assay, which covers 54 Vbeta and 13 Jbeta segments, was used to amplify TCR beta CDR3 regions. PCR amplification bias was corrected by using a synthetic template baseline for primer optimization and computational correction. On the study's bioinformatics: Reads were annotated to V, D and J genes according to IMGT and were analyzed with immunoSEQ Analyzer, with only productive sequences retained. Clonality was computed as one minus Shannon entropy normalized by log2 of the number of productive unique sequences. For each patient and control, public and private clones were evaluated within the 100 most prevalent clones. Clones were defined as Susac-specific if absent from the healthy and MS cohorts, from approximately 1,100 published viral clones and from other ImmuneACCESS disease sequences. The public reads were quality trimmed at Q25 with fastp and then assembled into clones with MiXCR by TCRdb, keeping productive beta chains. Entries that share a CDR3 protein sequence are merged under the most common genes and DNA. Clone size and V and J calls follow TCRdb, not the original study. Present in this sample are around 18,000 distinct CDR3 sequences, roughly 95% of which were seen just once. The top ten clones comprise about 0.21% of the sample.

V is reduced by 7 bases and J by 4 bases, leaving a spacing of 12 bases between them. The CDR3 holds 13 amino acids from the cysteine to the phenylalanine. Just CDR3 DNA is preserved here, 39 bases in frame from base 1. Peripheral blood CD8+ and CD4+ T cells from healthy donors, Susac syndrome patients and multiple sclerosis patients were profiled by high-throughput TCR beta sequencing. Healthy donors were age- and sex-matched controls. Bulk CD8+ and CD4+ T cells were purified by magnetic negative isolation, whereas CD8+ TEMRA cells were enriched by FACS. Blood was collected in EDTA tubes and processed within 24 hours, with PBMCs isolated through density gradient centrifugation. PBMCs intended for TCR sequencing were frozen in liquid nitrogen and were later thawed in a 37 degrees C water bath. A purity of at least 90% was achieved for sorted or isolated CD4+, CD8+ and CD8+ TEMRA cells.

The TCR was taken from a human donor in good health. The sample taken for sequencing was CD8+ T cells from PBMCs. The sequence joins TRBV12-3 or TRBV12-4 to TRBJ2-3, with the D segment identity uncertain. The nucleotide sequence reads as follows: TGTGCCAGCACCGAAGGGCGCGCAGATACGCAGTATTTT. Its protein product is CASTEGRADTQYF.